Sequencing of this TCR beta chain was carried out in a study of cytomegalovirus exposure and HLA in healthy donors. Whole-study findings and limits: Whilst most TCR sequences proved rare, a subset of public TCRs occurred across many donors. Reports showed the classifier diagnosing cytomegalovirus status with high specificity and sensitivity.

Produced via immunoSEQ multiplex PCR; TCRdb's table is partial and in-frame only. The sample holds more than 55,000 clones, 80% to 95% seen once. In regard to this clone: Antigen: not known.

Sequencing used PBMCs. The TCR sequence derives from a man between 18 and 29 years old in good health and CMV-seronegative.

As DNA, the CDR3 is TGTGCCAGCAGTTTCCTAGCGGGAGCCGGCGAGCAGTACTTC. It codes for CASSFLAGAGEQYF. The chain is built from TRBV27 and TRBJ2-7; 10 nucleotides agree with TRBD2. This CDR3 region has 14 residues. Trimming took 3 bases from V and 6 from J; bases not matched to a gene: 5. Germline assignment: CDR1 MNHEY and CDR2 SMNVEV (reference sequence).